This T cell receptor beta chain was recorded in a study of T cell responses to AZD1222 COVID-19 vaccine. General study points: Baseline seropositivity characterized only a handful of AZD1222 recipients. An increase in Spike-specific TCR breadth and depth was observed after two AZD1222 doses.

Points on this clone: Its antigen is undetermined.

This CDR3 region has 17 residues. V was clipped by 0 bases and J by 0 bases, with 9 bases between them. Germline CDR1 and CDR2: LGHNA and YSLEER. Assay used: immunoSEQ multiplex PCR; TCRdb lists only in-frame clones, some missing. Here the sample spans about 120,000 clones, roughly nine tenths being singletons. This sample comprised peripheral blood, obtained on day 0 of AZD1222 vaccination. The rearrangement links TRBV4-3 to TRBJ2-6, with unresolved D. The TCR sequence derives from an adult in good health. The CDR3: CASSQDRGGSGANVLTF. CDR3 nucleotides: TGCGCCAGCAGCCAAGATCGCGGCGGCTCTGGGGCCAACGTCCTGACTTTC.